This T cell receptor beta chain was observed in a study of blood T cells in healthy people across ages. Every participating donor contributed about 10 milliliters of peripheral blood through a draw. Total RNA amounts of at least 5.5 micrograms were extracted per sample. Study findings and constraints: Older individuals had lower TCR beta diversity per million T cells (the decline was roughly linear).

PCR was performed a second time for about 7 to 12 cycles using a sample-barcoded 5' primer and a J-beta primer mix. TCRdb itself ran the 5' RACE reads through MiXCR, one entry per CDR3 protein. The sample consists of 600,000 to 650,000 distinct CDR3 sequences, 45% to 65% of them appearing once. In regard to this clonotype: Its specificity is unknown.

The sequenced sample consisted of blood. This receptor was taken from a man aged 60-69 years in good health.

In DNA form, the CDR3 reads TGTGCCAGCAGCTTAAACCAGGGGCCCCGATACAATGAGCAGTTCTTC. It is translated as CASSLNQGPRYNEQFF. This sequence joins TRBV11-2 and TRBJ2-1, with D tentatively TRBD1 (6 bases). This CDR3 has 16 residues. Germline CDR1 SGHAT, CDR2 FQNNGV. Trimming took off 2 bases at V and 4 bases at J, with 15 bases between the two ends.